This T cell receptor (beta chain) was recovered during a study of T cells in Graves' hyperthyroidism and ophthalmopathy. Exclusions: uncontrolled infection, other autoimmune disease, pregnancy, lactation. The CDR3 spans 12 residues. The ends were cut back, 2 bases at V and 7 bases at J, with 8 bases in the middle. From germline, CDR1 is MDHEN and CDR2 SYDVKM. Researchers amplified the TCR beta CDR3 regions from RNA transcripts. The study used the HTBI primer set for a first-round RT-PCR of the TCR CDR3. TCRdb reprocessed the multiplex PCR reads via MiXCR and lists one record per CDR3 protein. The sample holds under 350,000 distinct CDR3 sequences, about a sixth seen once. This clonotype has at least ten counts.

The receptor was derived from a woman in her fifties or sixties with Graves' ophthalmopathy. V is TRBV28 and J is TRBJ1-1; tentative D call: TRBD1 (5 bases). The sequenced sample was blood. The CDR3 DNA reads as TGTGCCAGCAGTTTAAGGGGAGATGAAGCTTTCTTT. This translates into CASSLRGDEAFF.